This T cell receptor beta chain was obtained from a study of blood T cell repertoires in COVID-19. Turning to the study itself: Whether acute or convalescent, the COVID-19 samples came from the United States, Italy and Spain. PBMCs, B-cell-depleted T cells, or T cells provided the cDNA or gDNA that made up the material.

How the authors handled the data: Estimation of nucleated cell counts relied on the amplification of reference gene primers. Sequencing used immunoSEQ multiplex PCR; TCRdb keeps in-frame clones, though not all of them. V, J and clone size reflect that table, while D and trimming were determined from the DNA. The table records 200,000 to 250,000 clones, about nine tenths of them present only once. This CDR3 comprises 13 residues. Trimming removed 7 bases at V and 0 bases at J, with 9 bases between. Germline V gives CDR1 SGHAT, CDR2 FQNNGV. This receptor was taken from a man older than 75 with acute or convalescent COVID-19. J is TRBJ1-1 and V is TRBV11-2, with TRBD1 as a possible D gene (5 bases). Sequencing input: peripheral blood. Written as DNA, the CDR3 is TGTGCCAGCACGCGACAGCTGAACACTGAAGCTTTCTTT. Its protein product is CASTRQLNTEAFF.